This TCR beta chain was identified in a study of vaccination and CD4 T cells after COVID-19. Germline V gene lookup returns CDR1 DFQATT and CDR2 SNEGSKA (reference sequence). The J segment lost 4 bases and the V segment lost 1 base, leaving 12 bases of the junction unmatched. CDR3 size: 17 residues. TCRdb reprocessed the PCR reads with MiXCR, giving one entry per CDR3 protein. This table has fewer than 20,000 distinct CDR3 sequences, roughly 62% appearing once. V gene TRBV20-1 combines with J gene TRBJ2-1; 8 bases agree with TRBD2. The TCR originated in a human donor who had recovered from COVID-19. This sample comprised CD4+ T cells from blood, obtained after SARS-CoV-2 vaccination. The CDR3 here is CSARGQREGLRYNEQFF. In DNA form, the CDR3 reads TGCAGTGCTAGAGGTCAACGGGAGGGCCTCAGGTACAATGAGCAGTTCTTC.